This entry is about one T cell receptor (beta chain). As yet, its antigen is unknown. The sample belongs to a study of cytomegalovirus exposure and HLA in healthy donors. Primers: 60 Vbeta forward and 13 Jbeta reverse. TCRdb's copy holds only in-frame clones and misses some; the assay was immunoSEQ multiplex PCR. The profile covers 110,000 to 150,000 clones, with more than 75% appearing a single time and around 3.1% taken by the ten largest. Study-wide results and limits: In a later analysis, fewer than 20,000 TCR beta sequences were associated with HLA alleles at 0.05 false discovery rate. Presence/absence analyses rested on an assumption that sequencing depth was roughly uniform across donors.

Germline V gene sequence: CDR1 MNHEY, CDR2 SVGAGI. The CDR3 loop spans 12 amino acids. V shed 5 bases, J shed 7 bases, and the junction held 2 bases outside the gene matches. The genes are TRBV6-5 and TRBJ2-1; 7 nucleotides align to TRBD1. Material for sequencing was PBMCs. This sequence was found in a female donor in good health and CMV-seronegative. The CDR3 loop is CASSAQGNEQFF. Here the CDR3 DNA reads TGTGCCAGCAGTGCACAGGGGAATGAGCAGTTCTTC.